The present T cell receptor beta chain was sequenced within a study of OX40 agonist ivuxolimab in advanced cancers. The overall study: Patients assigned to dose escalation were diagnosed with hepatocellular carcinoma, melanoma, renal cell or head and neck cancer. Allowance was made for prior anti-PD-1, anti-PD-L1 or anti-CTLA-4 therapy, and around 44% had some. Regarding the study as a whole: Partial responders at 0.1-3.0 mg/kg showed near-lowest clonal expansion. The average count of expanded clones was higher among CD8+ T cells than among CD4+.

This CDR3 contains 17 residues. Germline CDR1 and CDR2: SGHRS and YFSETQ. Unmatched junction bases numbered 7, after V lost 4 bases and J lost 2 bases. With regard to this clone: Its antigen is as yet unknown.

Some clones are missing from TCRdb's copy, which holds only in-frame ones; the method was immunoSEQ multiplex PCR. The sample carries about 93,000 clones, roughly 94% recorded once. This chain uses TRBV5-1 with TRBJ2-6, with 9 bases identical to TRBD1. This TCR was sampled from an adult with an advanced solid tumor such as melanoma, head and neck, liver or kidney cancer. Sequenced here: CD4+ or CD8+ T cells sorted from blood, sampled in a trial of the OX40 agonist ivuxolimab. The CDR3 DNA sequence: TGCGCCAGCAGCGAGAGCGGGACAGGGCCTGGGGCCAACGTCCTGACTTTC. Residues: CASSESGTGPGANVLTF. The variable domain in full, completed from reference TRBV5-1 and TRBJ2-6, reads KAGVTQTPRYLIKTRGQQVTLSCSPISGHRSVSWYQQTPGQGLQFLFEYFSETQRNKGNFPGRFSGRQFSNSRSEMNVSTLELGDSALYLCASSESGTGPGANVLTFGAGSRLTVL.